These T cell receptor beta chains were read from a single sample in a study of CD8+ T cells in alopecia areata. TCRdb's table, derived via immunoSEQ multiplex PCR, lists solely in-frame clones and lacks some. The data contain 150,000 to 200,000 clones, 50% to 70% of them singletons. The source material was CD4+ T cells sorted from blood, sampled between weeks 49 and 50, from a patient treated with tofacitinib. Source of these receptors: a human donor with alopecia areata. Both conserved end residues are part of each CDR3. The D gene is left open where the match is weak. Clone size is given for some rows only: seen once, a few or many times, or a class if the clone is expanded.

cdr3_nt: TGTGCCTGGAAACTCGAAGGGACACCGAATAATTCACCCCTCCACTTT
cdr3_aa: CAWKLEGTPNNSPLHF
j_call: TRBJ1-6
clone_size: few
d_call: -
v_call: TRBV30

cdr3_nt: TGTGCCAGCAGCCCTCTAAGCTCCTACAATGAGCAGTTCTTC
cdr3_aa: CASSPLSSYNEQFF
j_call: TRBJ2-1
clone_size: -
d_call: -
v_call: TRBV2

cdr3_nt: TGCGCCAGCAGCAGCGGACAGGGTATGAACACTGAAGCTTTCTTT
cdr3_aa: CASSSGQGMNTEAFF
j_call: TRBJ1-1
clone_size: few
d_call: TRBD1
v_call: TRBV5-1

cdr3_nt: TGCAGCGTTGAAGGTAACAGGGGAGTGGCCGAGCAGTACTTC
cdr3_aa: CSVEGNRGVAEQYF
j_call: TRBJ2-7
clone_size: -
d_call: TRBD1
v_call: TRBV29-1

cdr3_nt: TGCGCCAGCAGCTTGGGAGCGAGTGCCAACTACAATGAGCAGTTCTTC
cdr3_aa: CASSLGASANYNEQFF
j_call: TRBJ2-1
clone_size: -
d_call: -
v_call: TRBV5-1

cdr3_nt: TGTGCCAGCGCGAGACAGGGCGACTACGAGCAGTACTTC
cdr3_aa: CASARQGDYEQYF
j_call: TRBJ2-7
clone_size: -
d_call: TRBD1
v_call: TRBV7-3

cdr3_nt: TGTGCCAGCAGCCCCCCCGGACAGATATATGGCTACACCTTC
cdr3_aa: CASSPPGQIYGYTF
j_call: TRBJ1-2
clone_size: once
d_call: -
v_call: TRBV25-1

cdr3_nt: TGTGCCTGGAGCGCCGCCGGGGAAAAACTGTTTTTT
cdr3_aa: CAWSAAGEKLFF
j_call: TRBJ1-4
clone_size: -
d_call: -
v_call: TRBV30

cdr3_nt: TGTGCCAGCAGCGTAGGGGGAACGGGGAATGAGCAGTTCTTC
cdr3_aa: CASSVGGTGNEQFF
j_call: TRBJ2-1
clone_size: few
d_call: -
v_call: TRBV9

cdr3_nt: TGTGCCAGCAGTGAAGTGGCTAGCGGGGGACCCTACGAGCAGTACTTC
cdr3_aa: CASSEVASGGPYEQYF
j_call: TRBJ2-7
clone_size: -
d_call: TRBD2
v_call: TRBV6-1

cdr3_nt: TGCAGCGTGGTCGGTAGGACGAACACTGAAGCTTTCTTT
cdr3_aa: CSVVGRTNTEAFF
j_call: TRBJ1-1
clone_size: -
d_call: -
v_call: TRBV29-1

cdr3_nt: TGTGCCTGGACCCGGGACAGAGGACAGCCCCAGCATTTT
cdr3_aa: CAWTRDRGQPQHF
j_call: TRBJ1-5
clone_size: -
d_call: TRBD1
v_call: TRBV30

cdr3_nt: TGCGCCAGCAGCCAAGACAGCACAGATACGCAGTATTTT
cdr3_aa: CASSQDSTDTQYF
j_call: TRBJ2-3
clone_size: -
d_call: -
v_call: TRBV4-3

cdr3_nt: TGTGCCTGGACAAAGACAGGGCCGTCCGGGGAGCTGTTTTTT
cdr3_aa: CAWTKTGPSGELFF
j_call: TRBJ2-2
clone_size: -
d_call: TRBD1
v_call: TRBV30

cdr3_nt: TGCAGCGCTGGGGAGGGCTTAAATCAGCCCCAGCATTTT
cdr3_aa: CSAGEGLNQPQHF
j_call: TRBJ1-5
clone_size: -
d_call: -
v_call: TRBV29-1

cdr3_nt: TGTGCCATCAGTGACAGGGGGCAGGGGCAGCCCCAGCATTTT
cdr3_aa: CAISDRGQGQPQHF
j_call: TRBJ1-5
clone_size: -
d_call: TRBD1
v_call: TRBV10-3

cdr3_nt: TGTGCCTGGCAGGAAGGGTCCTATGGCTACACCTTC
cdr3_aa: CAWQEGSYGYTF
j_call: TRBJ1-2
clone_size: -
d_call: -
v_call: TRBV30

cdr3_nt: TGCAGCGTTGACTCCCCGCCGGGACAGGGGACCTCTCCCGGGGAGCTGTTTTTT
cdr3_aa: CSVDSPPGQGTSPGELFF
j_call: TRBJ2-2
clone_size: -
d_call: TRBD1
v_call: TRBV29-1

cdr3_nt: TGTGCCAGCAGTGCCCTCGGGACAAATAGCAATCAGCCCCAGCATTTT
cdr3_aa: CASSALGTNSNQPQHF
j_call: TRBJ1-5
clone_size: few
d_call: -
v_call: TRBV6-1

cdr3_nt: TGTGCCAGCAAGGAACAGGGACCCACCGGGGAGCTGTTTTTT
cdr3_aa: CASKEQGPTGELFF
j_call: TRBJ2-2
clone_size: many
d_call: -
v_call: TRBV2

cdr3_nt: TGCGCCAGCAGCCAAGATCGGGTGGGAAATAAGCAGTTCTTC
cdr3_aa: CASSQDRVGNKQFF
j_call: TRBJ2-1
clone_size: -
d_call: -
v_call: TRBV4-3

cdr3_nt: TGTGCCACCAGGGTGCGGGGATCCTACGAGCAGTACTTC
cdr3_aa: CATRVRGSYEQYF
j_call: TRBJ2-7
clone_size: few
d_call: -
v_call: TRBV15

cdr3_nt: TGTGCCAGCAGCACACTCTCTGGGGCCAACGTCCTGACTTTC
cdr3_aa: CASSTLSGANVLTF
j_call: TRBJ2-6
clone_size: many
d_call: -
v_call: TRBV14

cdr3_nt: TGTGCCTGGAGTGTACAGGGACAGTCAAATCAGCCCCAGCATTTT
cdr3_aa: CAWSVQGQSNQPQHF
j_call: TRBJ1-5
clone_size: -
d_call: TRBD1
v_call: TRBV30

cdr3_nt: TGTGCCAGCACAGGGACAGGCAGTGGCTACACCTTC
cdr3_aa: CASTGTGSGYTF
j_call: TRBJ1-2
clone_size: few
d_call: TRBD1
v_call: TRBV2

cdr3_nt: TGCAGCGTCCGGGGCAGGGTACACAATGAGCAGTTCTTC
cdr3_aa: CSVRGRVHNEQFF
j_call: TRBJ2-1
clone_size: -
d_call: -
v_call: TRBV29-1

cdr3_nt: TGCAGCCTAGCGGGGGTAAGCAATGAGCAGTTCTTC
cdr3_aa: CSLAGVSNEQFF
j_call: TRBJ2-1
clone_size: few
d_call: TRBD2
v_call: TRBV29-1

cdr3_nt: TGTGCCAGCAGGACAGGGGGCGCAGATACGCAGTATTTT
cdr3_aa: CASRTGGADTQYF
j_call: TRBJ2-3
clone_size: once
d_call: TRBD1
v_call: TRBV18

cdr3_nt: TGTGCTAGTGGTTTGAACAGTAATTCACCCCTCCACTTT
cdr3_aa: CASGLNSNSPLHF
j_call: TRBJ1-6
clone_size: -
d_call: -
v_call: TRBV12-5

cdr3_nt: TGTGCCACCAGAGAGACAGGGGGCATTGAGCAGTTCTTC
cdr3_aa: CATRETGGIEQFF
j_call: TRBJ2-1
clone_size: once
d_call: TRBD1
v_call: TRBV15

cdr3_nt: TGTGCCAGCAGTGAAGGGGGGCCTCTGGGGTCACCCCTCCACTTT
cdr3_aa: CASSEGGPLGSPLHF
j_call: TRBJ1-6
clone_size: few
d_call: -
v_call: TRBV6-1

cdr3_nt: TGCAGCGTTGGGGTTAATGAAAAACTGTTTTTT
cdr3_aa: CSVGVNEKLFF
j_call: TRBJ1-4
clone_size: few
d_call: -
v_call: TRBV29-1